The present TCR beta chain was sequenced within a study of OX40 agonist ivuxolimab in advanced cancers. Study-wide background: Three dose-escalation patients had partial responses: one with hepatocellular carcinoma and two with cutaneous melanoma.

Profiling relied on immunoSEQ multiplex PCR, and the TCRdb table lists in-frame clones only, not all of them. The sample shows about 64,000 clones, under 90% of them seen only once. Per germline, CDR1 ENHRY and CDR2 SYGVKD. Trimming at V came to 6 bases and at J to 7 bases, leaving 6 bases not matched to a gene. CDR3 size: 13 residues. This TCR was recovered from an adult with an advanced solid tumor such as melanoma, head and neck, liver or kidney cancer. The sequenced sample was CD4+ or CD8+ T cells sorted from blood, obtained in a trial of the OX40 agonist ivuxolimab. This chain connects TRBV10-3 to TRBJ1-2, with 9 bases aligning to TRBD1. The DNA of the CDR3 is TGTGCCATCAGCGCTGGGACAGGGAGTGGCTACACCTTC. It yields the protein CAISAGTGSGYTF.